The 30 T cell receptor beta chains listed next were all sequenced from one sample in a study of blood T cell repertoires in COVID-19. Profiling relied on immunoSEQ multiplex PCR, and the TCRdb table lists in-frame clones only, not all of them. The table includes 500,000 to 600,000 clones, approximately 91% detected once. The sample taken for sequencing was peripheral blood. Every receptor here comes from a woman aged 45 to 65 with COVID-19, enrolled during active disease.

The chain has TRBV24-1 and TRBJ2-1, with 9 bases aligning to TRBD2. CDR3 size: 17 residues. In germline, CDR1 is KGHDR, CDR2 SFDVKD. V gave up 4 bases and J gave up 6 bases; unmatched junction bases: 12. The DNA of the CDR3 is TGTGCCACCAGTGACCCCACGGGGGCGGGGGGGGGCAATGAGCAGTTCTTC. The encoded protein is CATSDPTGAGGGNEQFF.

The chain couples TRBV7-2 to TRBJ1-5; D gene ambiguous. The V and J ends lost 3 bases and 5 bases respectively, with 11 bases between them. The CDR3 has 14 amino acids. The germline gives CDR1 SGHTA, CDR2 FQGNSA. The CDR3 DNA sequence: TGTGCCAGCAGCTTCGGTGGGCCATATCAGCCCCAGCATTTT. This gives the protein CASSFGGPYQPQHF.

The gene calls are TRBV5-1 and TRBJ1-1, with D tentatively TRBD1 (5 bases). CDR3 length equals 14 residues. Trimming pared 0 bases from V and 4 bases from J, leaving 10 bases between. Germline assignment: CDR1 SGHRS and CDR2 YFSETQ. CDR3 sequence: CASSLESRVTEAFF. In DNA form, the CDR3 reads TGCGCCAGCAGCTTGGAGTCCAGGGTCACTGAAGCTTTCTTT.

The rearrangement joins TRBV6-5 to TRBJ1-1, with D perhaps TRBD1 (5 bases). The V end lost 7 bases, the J end lost 5 bases, and 17 bases lay between the germline ends. There are 14 residues in the CDR3. Germline values: CDR1 MNHEY, CDR2 SVGAGI. CDR3 coding DNA: TGTGCCAGCACCAGGGACGGCGGGAGGACTGAAGCTTTCTTT. Residues: CASTRDGGRTEAFF.

The chain couples TRBV7-3 to TRBJ1-2; a possible D gene is TRBD1 (5 bases). Germline V lookup: CDR1 SGHTA, CDR2 FQGTGA. Trimming shortened V by 6 bases and J by 4 bases, and 12 bases separated the two germline ends. This CDR3 is 13 amino acids long. Here the CDR3 reads CASSLDSLYGYTF. The CDR3 DNA reads TGTGCCAGCAGTCTCGACAGCCTCTATGGCTACACCTTC.

The rearrangement links TRBV3-1 (or the pseudogene TRBV3-2) to TRBJ2-1; 10 bases fit TRBD2. The CDR3 has 17 amino acids. J was trimmed by 5 bases and V by 1 base; bases with no gene match: 8. Germline CDR1 is LGHDT and CDR2 is YNNKEL (reference sequence). In DNA form, the CDR3 reads TGTGCCAGCAGCCAAGGACTGTTAGCGGGGGGCAACAATGAGCAGTTCTTC. Encoded protein: CASSQGLLAGGNNEQFF.

The chain joins TRBV12-3 or TRBV12-4 to TRBJ2-2; no definite D call. The V end lost 3 bases, the J end lost 7 bases, and 9 bases lay between the germline ends. The CDR3 length is 13 residues. The CDR3 is CASSFLVGGELFF. The CDR3 region has the DNA TGTGCCAGCAGTTTTCTTGTCGGCGGGGAGCTGTTTTTT.

V gene TRBV19 combines with J gene TRBJ1-2; D uncertain. The V gene's germline CDR1 is LNHDA and CDR2 SQIVND (reference sequence). This CDR3 is built from 15 residues. Trimming took off 5 bases at V and 2 bases at J, with 15 bases between the two ends. CDR3 loop: CASSDYTIFNYGYTF. In DNA, the CDR3 is TGTGCCAGTAGTGATTACACCATCTTCAACTATGGCTACACCTTC.

The V gene is TRBV29-1, the J gene TRBJ1-3, with 9 positions matching TRBD1. Germline V gene lookup returns CDR1 SQVTM and CDR2 ANQGSEA. The length of the CDR3 is 14 residues. J gave up 8 bases and V 6 bases, and 11 bases lay outside the gene matches. CDR3 bases: TGCAGCGTCCGAGAACAGGGGGCATCGGACACCATATATTTT. Translated, it gives CSVREQGASDTIYF.

This clone was recorded a few times. The CDR3 DNA reads as TGTGCCAGGGGGGGGAAAGTAGCGGCCTACGAGCAGTACTTC. Its translation: CARGGKVAAYEQYF. This chain joins TRBV6-5 and TRBJ2-7; 7 bases map to TRBD2. The CDR3 is 14 amino acids. The germline gives CDR1 MNHEY, CDR2 SVGAGI. J lost 2 bases, V lost 9 bases, and 10 bases had no gene match.

J is TRBJ2-7 and V is TRBV5-1; TRBD1 aligns across 7 bases. Losses at the gene ends were 4 bases for V and 1 base for J; bases not matched to a gene: 5. The V gene's germline CDR1 is SGHRS and CDR2 YFSETQ. The CDR3 runs to 14 residues. CDR3 nucleotides: TGCGCCAGCAGCCTCGGGACAGTATCCTACGAGCAGTACTTC. It is translated as CASSLGTVSYEQYF.

Concerning this clone itself: The junction does not match germline at one end; this may be a read error. The chain has TRBV2 and TRBJ2-7; 8 bases fit TRBD1. Per the germline V gene, CDR1 is SNHLY and CDR2 is FYNNEI. This CDR3 contains 13 residues. Here the CDR3 reads CASSENADRVAHF. The DNA for the CDR3 is TGTGCCAGCAGTGAAAACGCGGACAGGGTGGCGCACTTC.

This chain uses TRBV6-5 with TRBJ1-3, with D unresolved. With 8 bases removed from V and 3 bases from J, the gap between germline ends came to 14 bases. Germline-derived CDR1 and CDR2 are MNHEY and SVGAGI. The CDR3 loop spans 14 amino acids. The CDR3 loop reads CASCLGVDGNTIYF. The CDR3 nucleotides read TGTGCCAGCTGTCTCGGGGTCGATGGAAACACCATATATTTT.

The gene calls are TRBV10-1 and TRBJ1-2, with D uncertain. In germline, CDR1 is WNHNN, CDR2 SYGVQD (reference sequence). There are 19 residues in the CDR3. The V end was cut by 6 bases, the J end by 1 base, with 27 bases between. The CDR3 nucleotides read TGCGCCAGCAGAAACGACGAGGTTGTGGCTGTTGAGATTAACTATGGCTACACCTTC. As protein: CASRNDEVVAVEINYGYTF.

The chain employs TRBV5-4 and TRBJ2-3; 13 positions match TRBD2. Germline trimming cut 3 bases from V and 5 bases from J; bases unmatched to any gene: 3. Germline-derived CDR1 and CDR2 are SGHNT and YYREEE (reference sequence). The CDR3 extends over 15 amino acids. This CDR3 is CASSSGLAGRDTQYF. As DNA, the CDR3 is TGTGCCAGCAGCTCGGGACTAGCGGGAAGAGATACGCAGTATTTT.

The rearrangement links TRBV2 to TRBJ1-1, with TRBD1 matching over 9 bases. With V trimmed by 11 bases and J by 3 bases, 4 bases remained unmatched. The CDR3 is made up of 12 amino acids. The germline V gene has CDR1 SNHLY and CDR2 FYNNEI. CDR3 bases: TGTGCCGGAAGACAGGGGGACACTGAAGCTTTCTTT. This translates into CAGRQGDTEAFF.

The rearrangement links TRBV28 to TRBJ2-1; D remains ambiguous. V lost 3 bases to trimming and J lost 0 bases, with 9 bases between them. In germline, CDR1 is MDHEN, CDR2 SYDVKM. The CDR3 loop spans 15 amino acids. CDR3 region: CASSFSISSYNEQFF. DNA of the CDR3: TGTGCCAGCAGTTTTAGCATAAGCTCCTACAATGAGCAGTTCTTC. Variable domain in full (rest from reference TRBV28 and TRBJ2-1): DVKVTQSSRYLVKRTGEKVFLECVQDMDHENMFWYRQDPGLGLRLIYFSYDVKMKEKGDIPEGYSVSREKKERFSLILESASTNQTSMYLCASSFSISSYNEQFFGPGTRLTVL.

The DNA for the CDR3 is TGTGCCAGCAGTACAACCTCCGGGTACTATGGCTACACCTTC. Its translation: CASSTTSGYYGYTF. The V and J genes are TRBV27 and TRBJ1-2, with D unresolved. V was clipped by 5 bases and J by 3 bases, with 13 bases between them. Looked up from germline, CDR1 is MNHEY and CDR2 is SMNVEV (reference sequence). The CDR3 spans 14 residues.

The chain couples TRBV5-1 to TRBJ1-3; D is perhaps TRBD1 (5 bases). CDR1 is SGHRS, CDR2 YFSETQ, per germline. Trimming removed 0 bases at V and 0 bases at J, with 16 bases between. This CDR3 spans 18 amino acids. This chain's CDR3 is CASSLAGFSGLSGNTIYF. The CDR3 DNA follows: TGCGCCAGCAGCTTGGCCGGGTTCTCAGGGCTCTCTGGAAACACCATATATTTT.

This chain joins TRBV7-8 and TRBJ1-4, with D possibly being TRBD1 (6 bases). Germline loops: CDR1 SGHVS, CDR2 FQNEAQ. The CDR3 spans 15 residues. Trimming removed 5 bases from V and 1 base from J, with 11 bases in between. The CDR3 is CASSAPGETNEKLFF. For the CDR3, the DNA is TGTGCCAGCAGCGCACCAGGGGAAACTAATGAAAAACTGTTTTTT.

The CDR3 nucleotides read TGTGCCAGCAGTCGGTTCTTTGCAACTAATGAAAAACTGTTTTTT. As protein: CASSRFFATNEKLFF. The chain has TRBV6-5 and TRBJ1-4; D is ambiguous. The germline V gene encodes CDR1 MNHEY and CDR2 SVGAGI. V was pared by 5 bases and J by 0 bases, with 10 bases between. This CDR3 region has 15 residues.

V usage is TRBV15 and J usage is TRBJ1-6; possibly TRBD1 for D (6 bases). Germline V gene data show CDR1 as LNHNV and CDR2 as YYDKDF (reference sequence). The CDR3 is 16 amino acids. The ends were cut back, 4 bases at V and 5 bases at J, with 15 bases in the middle. The CDR3 nucleotides read TGTGCCACCAGCACCCAGGACAGAGTCGATAATTCACCCCTCCACTTT. This codes for CATSTQDRVDNSPLHF. Filled out from reference TRBV15 and TRBJ1-6, the complete variable domain reads DAMVIQNPRYQVTQFGKPVTLSCSQTLNHNVMYWYQQKSSQAPKLLFHYYDKDFNNEADTPDNFQSRRPNTSFCFLDIRSPGLGDTAMYLCATSTQDRVDNSPLHFGNGTRLTVT.

The CDR3 DNA reads as TGTGCCACCAGTGCCCAGACTAGCGGGGGGAGTCGGGGTGAGCAGTTCTTC. It is translated as CATSAQTSGGSRGEQFF. The chain recombines TRBV24-1 with TRBJ2-1, with 13 bases fitting TRBD2. Losses at the gene ends were 5 bases for V and 9 bases for J; bases not matched to a gene: 12. This CDR3 comprises 17 residues. Germline values: CDR1 KGHDR, CDR2 SFDVKD.

The rearrangement joins TRBV5-6 to TRBJ2-1, with 10 bases matching TRBD2. The CDR3 covers 12 residues. Trimming removed 3 bases from V and 15 bases from J; junction bases left unmatched: 6. Germline assignment: CDR1 SGHDT and CDR2 YYEEEE. The CDR3 spells CASSSLAGGLFF. DNA of the CDR3: TGTGCCAGCAGCTCCTTAGCGGGGGGCCTGTTCTTC.

The chain carries TRBV2 and TRBJ1-2, with 9 bases fitting TRBD1. CDR3 length: 17 residues. The V gene end was trimmed by 4 bases and the J gene end by 0 bases; junction bases not matched to a gene: 9. Germline loops: CDR1 SNHLY, CDR2 FYNNEI. The CDR3, as DNA: TGTGCCAGCAGTGCCGGGACAGGGACAGGCCCTAACTATGGCTACACCTTC. It translates to CASSAGTGTGPNYGYTF.

The J gene is TRBJ1-1, the V gene TRBV6-5; 8 bases are shared with TRBD1. Germline CDR1 MNHEY, CDR2 SVGAGI. V dropped 4 bases and J dropped 1; count of bases not matched to a gene: 8. The CDR3 has 16 amino acids. CDR3 sequence (DNA): TGTGCCAGCAGTTCAGACTCGACAGGGGCGAACACTGAAGCTTTCTTT. This codes for CASSSDSTGANTEAFF.

The chain carries TRBV18 and TRBJ1-5, with TRBD1 as a possible D gene (5 bases). CDR1 and CDR2 from the germline V gene are KGHSH and LQKENI. Trimming shortened V by 8 bases and J by 6 bases, and 14 bases separated the two germline ends. This CDR3 region has 13 residues. CDR3 sequence reads: CASQGGQTQPQHF. For the CDR3, the DNA is TGTGCCAGCCAGGGAGGACAAACTCAGCCCCAGCATTTT.

This clone was seen once. The chain uses TRBV12-3 or TRBV12-4 and TRBJ1-2, with D uncertain. This CDR3 is 11 amino acids long. V dropped 7 bases and J dropped 11 bases, with 14 bases sitting between them. In DNA form, the CDR3 reads TGTGCCAGCACTGGGTCCAGAGGGTACACCTTC. This sequence encodes CASTGSRGYTF.

In the case of this clone: The sample carries other DNA sequences with the same CDR3. This chain connects TRBV24-1 to TRBJ1-5; TRBD1 matches at 8 bases. CDR3 length: 15 amino acids. V lost 3 bases, J lost 4 bases, and 4 bases stayed unmatched. Germline lookup yields CDR1 KGHDR and CDR2 SFDVKD. CDR3 bases: TGTGCCACCAGTGATCCCGGGACAGGAAATCAGCCCCAGCATTTT. Its translation is CATSDPGTGNQPQHF.

This clone was seen only a few times. The V call is TRBV9, the J call TRBJ1-5, with a possible D match to TRBD1 (5 bases). Germline V lookup: CDR1 SGDLS, CDR2 YYNGEE. The CDR3 covers 16 residues. Trimming shortened V by 3 bases and J by 3 bases, and 16 bases separated the two germline ends. CDR3 residues: CASSASGGDSNQPQHF. In DNA form, the CDR3 reads TGTGCCAGCAGCGCCTCCGGGGGGGACTCCAATCAGCCCCAGCATTTT.